Listed below are T cell receptor beta chains from one sample, sequenced in a study of shared clonotypes between healthy human individuals. Profiled with immunoSEQ multiplex PCR; TCRdb holds only in-frame clones, not every one. The sample holds a few hundred thousand clones, around 87% seen once. Sequencing was performed on memory CD8+ T cells sorted from blood. These receptors originate from a man aged 18 to 30 in good health. CDR3s leave out the opening cysteine and the closing phenylalanine or tryptophan.

V gene	CDR3 protein
TRBV2	ASSALTSPSSYNEQF
TRBV2	ASSEWPVNQPQH
TRBV27	ASSFINDSGANVLT
TRBV4-3	ASSQERTPGSYGYT
TRBV27	ASSFGGTLEQY
TRBV25-1	ASSDFGTAGFGANVLT
TRBV28	ASRHLGHRDGSNYGYT
TRBV15	ATSKLNTEAF
TRBV29-1	SAVSGFAYEQY
TRBV6-1	ASSGQGPSNEQY
TRBV29-1	SVVDRDSNQPQH
TRBV11-2	ASNYQGVISYEQY
TRBV7-9	ASRTTLDDTEAF
TRBV6-1	ASSRLAGGGELF
TRBV13	ASSSDRNIQY
TRBV6-6	ASSYLIGTGVGYT
TRBV5-1	ASSPNRVHSGNTIY
TRBV23-1	ASSPQDSNQPQH
TRBV10-3	AISGGPTESLRGSPLH
TRBV27	ASSSELVYNEQF